This TCR beta chain was recovered during a study of CD8 T cells in ankylosing spondylitis. Findings and caveats of the study: A motif of fewer than ten highly homologous TCR beta variants was seen as apparently characteristic of ankylosing spondylitis blood.

Per germline, CDR1 MNHEY and CDR2 SVGAGI. The length of the CDR3 is 14 residues. Between the trimmed V and J ends, which lost 6 bases and 5 bases, there was a span of 16 bases. To note about this clonotype: Its antigen is unidentified.

One entry per CDR3 protein, called by TCRdb with MiXCR from the 5' RACE reads. The data show roughly 35,000 distinct CDR3 sequences, with more than 15% seen just once and about 45% held by the top ten. The V gene is TRBV6-5, the J gene TRBJ2-5; D is perhaps TRBD1 or TRBD2 (5 bases each). This sequence was found in a male donor with ankylosing spondylitis or in good health (not recorded which). Sequencing used blood. This CDR3 reads CASRTHGASETQYF. In nucleotides, the CDR3 is TGTGCCAGCAGAACCCACGGGGCCAGCGAGACCCAGTACTTC.